This TCR beta chain was profiled in a study of molecular identifiers for immune sequencing clone quantification. Study results and limitations: Clones with over 20 RNA copies captured over 98% of effector molecules but under 1% of naive ones.

Via MiXCR, TCRdb re-called the PCR reads, giving one row per CDR3 protein. The repertoire holds about 320,000 distinct CDR3 sequences, roughly 23% seen once, with about 0.81% in the top ten. At least ten counts were recorded for this clonotype. The antigen remains unidentified. This CDR3 region has 13 residues. The V gene lost 5 bases and the J gene lost 5 bases, with 10 bases spanning the gap. The chain carries TRBV12-3 or TRBV12-4 and TRBJ2-4, with D perhaps being TRBD1 or TRBD2 (5 bases each). The source is a human donor in good health. Some libraries in this study had Jurkat cell RNA spiked in. Material for sequencing was naive CD8+ T cells from blood, with Jurkat cell RNA spiked in. The subset: FACS-sorted CD8+CD4-CCR7+CD45RA+ naive T cells. The CDR3 sequence is CASSLGGQNIQYF. The CDR3, as DNA: TGTGCCAGCAGTCTTGGGGGTCAAAACATTCAGTACTTC.